In this sample, the clone carrying this T cell receptor beta chain turned up a few times. The antigen is not known. From germline, CDR1 is SEHNR and CDR2 FQNEAQ (reference sequence). V was shortened by 6 bases and J by 3 bases, with 11 bases between the two germline ends. CDR3 length: 13 amino acids. Purity exceeding 98% was reached by all sorted populations. This sample is drawn from a study of beta chain features in type 1 diabetes. General study results and limits: In comparison with healthy donors, patients had naive, central memory and Treg TCRB repertoires that appeared more similar.

Reverse transcription of all isolated RNA meant that expressed TCRB transcripts were sequenced. Produced via immunoSEQ multiplex PCR; TCRdb's table is partial and in-frame only. The repertoire holds fewer than 350,000 clones, 7.5% to 9.5% seen once, with 1% in the top ten. Input material: central memory CD4+ T cells from blood. This TCR was sampled from a woman aged 18-29 years in good health. This rearrangement joins TRBV7-9 to TRBJ2-5; D possibly corresponds to TRBD2 (6 bases). The CDR3, as DNA: TGTGCCAGCAGGATGACTAGTGAAGAGACCCAGTACTTC. It translates to CASRMTSEETQYF. The full variable domain, its missing parts supplied by reference TRBV7-9 and TRBJ2-5, is DTGVSQNPRHKITKRGQNVTFRCDPISEHNRLYWYRQTLGQGPEFLTYFQNEAQLEKSRLLSDRFSAERPKGSFSTLEIQRTEQGDSAMYLCASRMTSEETQYFGPGTRLLVL.